This TCR beta chain was documented in a study of cytomegalovirus exposure and HLA in healthy donors (dated by TCRdb to the late 2010s). As for the study more broadly: According to an earlier analysis of 587 of the donors, about 179 million T cells yielded 90 million to 140 million unique TCR beta sequences and roughly 280 Gb of sequence data. Roughly 300 gigabases of sequencing data and around 87 million unique TCR sequences were included in an early release covering under 650 HLA-typed donors. Among the approximately 430 genotyped donors, around 81% belonged to the genetic ancestry cluster associated with self-reported Caucasian donors. The study aimed to test whether signatures of past pathogen exposure could be identified by cataloging public T cell receptors. The T cell repertoires of roughly 660 subjects were profiled by immunosequencing and related to cytomegalovirus serostatus. Along with the approximately 670-subject first cohort, a separate validation cohort of 120 different subjects was used. The study combined high-throughput TCR immunosequencing, statistical association of individual TCRs with disease status, and machine learning to predict cytomegalovirus infection status. A later analysis re-analyzed previously published TCR beta repertoires from 550 to 700 donors and added high-resolution HLA genotyping to study TCR occurrence patterns. The later analysis used no new phenotypic data to find candidate immune exposures, relying instead on TCR beta sequences and their occurrence across donors. An earlier analysis of some 500 of the donors used high-throughput TCR beta sequencing to judge whether each TCR beta V gene segment behaved as functional or pseudogenic. Alongside the repertoire data, information on donor age, sex, ethnicity and CMV serostatus was compiled. In a later genetic analysis, genome-wide SNP genotypes for about 65% of the 666 donors were used, and that subset was treated as a discovery cohort. Every repertoire in the discovery cohort had been generated on one and the same sequencing platform. Class I and class II HLA loci were covered by the typing at four-digit resolution. The number of donors typed differed by locus, with about 629-640 for A, B, C, DRB1 and DQB1, over 500 for DQA1, under 610 for DPA1, and some 470 for DPB1. Because of strong linkage in the cohort, roughly five DR-DQ haplotypes were treated as single units for association and clustering. Across about 370 genotyped donors of the cohort, an average of roughly 230,000 unique TCR beta nucleotide sequences per donor were sequenced, and roughly 18% of those sequences were non-productive. Summary of the overall study and its limitations: V-gene and J-gene trimming of TCR beta chains was associated with a missense DCLRE1C variant in a later genetic analysis, and the association was replicated in an independent cohort. CMV serostatus was the only immune exposure information available for the cohort. Because counts were too low, about 18 rarely observed V segments, including chromosome 9 orphons, were excluded from the earlier analysis of several hundred of the donors. In a later analysis, HLA-associated TCR beta chains were found to be more clonally expanded and to have lower generation probabilities than equally common non-associated chains. The authors suggested that the approach could potentially be extended to other disease states and immunological phenotypes. A later analysis associated about 17,000 TCR beta sequences with specific HLA alleles at a false discovery rate of 0.05. The study listed 150 to 200 TCR beta chains as associated with cytomegalovirus. A later analysis found that most CMV-associated TCR beta chains appeared HLA-restricted, with HLA associations seemingly driven largely by CMV exposure. A cluster of highly shared sequence variants was judged likely to be a technical artifact of the sequencing pipeline. The 87-base-pair reads could not distinguish some IMGT-functional V segments, including TRBV6-2 and TRBV6-3, so those segments were excluded. In a later analysis, TCR association rates were found to vary across HLA loci, with the most associated TCRs seen for DRB1 alleles and the fewest for HLA-C alleles. Several of the top co-occurrence clusters appeared to be linked to parvovirus B19, influenza, CMV and Epstein-Barr virus, according to a later analysis. Because HLA typing was missing for some donors at each locus, association tests included only the typed subset. Strong co-occurrence of HLA alleles, especially DR and DQ, made assigning TCR associations to individual alleles difficult. Correlated functional status among segregating V segments might be attributable to linkage disequilibrium, but an unknown experimental factor could not be ruled out. The presence/absence analyses assumed that sequencing depth was roughly uniform across donors, and that assumption may not be true. In an earlier analysis of some 640 of the donors, most TCR beta V segments were observed in productive rearrangements about 90% or about 30% of the time, broadly matching IMGT annotations. In both the original and validation cohorts, the classifier was reported to diagnose cytomegalovirus status with high specificity and sensitivity. In vitro tests confirmed that a few of the cytomegalovirus-associated TCR beta chains recognize cytomegalovirus antigens. Most TCR sequences were seen in very few donors, while some public TCRs were found in many individuals. In a later genetic analysis, fewer N-insertions in productive TCRs were reported among donors in an Asian-associated ancestry cluster than the approximately 670-donor mean. Only TCR beta chains were sequenced in this cohort, and the absence of alpha or paired-chain data limited detectable features. A further reported finding was that TCR beta sequences accurately predicted the HLA-A and HLA-B alleles for most subjects in the first cohort.

For CDR1 and CDR2, the germline V gene lists SQVTM and ANQGSEA. The V end gives up 5 bases and the J end 7 bases, leaving 10 bases in the junction not matched to a gene. Measured from the cysteine to the phenylalanine, the CDR3 is 13 residues long. This entry keeps only the CDR3 DNA: 39 bases, framed from base 1. Libraries were prepared through the immunoSEQ multiplex PCR assay. A mixture of 60 forward primers for TCR Vbeta segments and 13 reverse primers for TCR Jbeta segments was used in the multiplex PCR. A multiplex PCR assay on genomic DNA amplified the CDR3 region of rearranged TCR beta genes. On the Illumina HiSeq System, the amplified TCR beta libraries were sequenced as 87-base-pair reads. Per the original workflow: Across the 666 repertoires, a later analysis counted 75 million to 90 million unique TCR beta chains, about 10 million of which were shared by at least two donors. Raw reads were error-corrected and collapsed into unique sequences by a nearest-neighbor algorithm in which closely related sequences were merged to remove PCR and sequencing errors. To assign V, D and J gene segments, CDR3 sequences were aligned to IMGT reference sequences. For a sequence to be retained, a match of at least six nucleotides was required to both a V gene segment and a J gene segment. A rearrangement counted as productive if the CDR3 had no stop codons and remained in frame with V and J, and every other rearrangement counted as non-productive. CDR3 was defined according to IMGT convention as the region running from the second conserved V-encoded cysteine to the conserved J-encoded phenylalanine. In an earlier analysis of 500 to 650 of the donors, sequences lacking an unambiguous match to a single V gene segment were excluded. In an earlier analysis of several hundred of the donors, V segments were called functional above 56.7% productive rearrangements and were called segregating when the between-donor standard deviation exceeded 5%. To diagnose cytomegalovirus status from the catalog of TCR beta chain sequences, a statistical classification framework was built. V and J gene assignment, in a later analysis, came from comparing TCR nucleotide sequences with IMGT/GENE-DB human TR gene sequences. In a later analysis, CDR3 sequences and most-parsimonious VDJ recombination scenarios were assigned using the TCRdist pipeline. A later analysis defined each TCR beta chain by its CDR3 amino acid sequence plus V-gene family, and excluded reads lacking a unique V-gene family. As a way to deal with suspected cross-contamination and a sequencing artifact, a later analysis dropped nearly 600 nucleotide sequences that were highly shared and had low generation probability. In a later analysis, a clonal expansion index was calculated for each public chain from normalized within-repertoire ranks of inferred template counts. Generation probabilities in a later analysis came from a VDJ recombination model fitted to out-of-frame rearrangements, and those results were checked against IGoR. Hypergeometric tests were used in a later analysis to score TCR-TCR, TCR-HLA and TCR-CMV co-occurrence, with a repertoire-size bias correction applied to the TCR pairs. A later analysis estimated false discovery rates by permuting HLA or CMV assignments 20 times. In a later analysis, co-occurring TCRs were grouped using DBSCAN, with TCRdist sequence similarity added in when clustering inside HLA-allele-positive subsets. For co-occurrence clustering, repertoires with fewer than 30,000 or more than 120,000 public chains were excluded, along with a handful of repertoires with anomalous nucleotide sharing. The immuneACCESS repertoire file appears here via TCRdb, limited to in-frame rearrangements. These files lack a portion of the clones; in checked studies, under half of the deficit traces to unresolved V genes, and the cause of the others is not known. V, J and clone size are taken as reported in that table, and D and trimming were inferred from the DNA itself. The sample table lists about 120,000 clones, around 79% of them with a count of one. Approximately 1.5% of the sample is taken by the ten largest.

The cohort consisted of approximately 690 healthy bone marrow donors. At the time of sampling, all cohort members were nominally healthy, though unrecorded immune exposures were likely present. The donor tested CMV seronegative, placing the donor among the 350 or so seronegative members of the cohort. A peripheral blood sample was collected from each donor, and TCR beta sequencing was performed on peripheral blood mononuclear cells. Genomic DNA extraction from the blood cell samples was performed with the Qiagen DNeasy Blood Extraction Kit. A word on this clone: Its antigen target is currently unknown. Per-base quality was not reported, and no clone a single base away is much larger than it.

The chain joins TRBV29-1 to TRBJ1-2, with 7 central nucleotides matching TRBD1. This sequence originates from a woman younger than 30 in good health and CMV-seronegative. The specimen sequenced was PBMCs. The DNA is as follows: TGCAGCGTTTGTTACAGGGGAGGAGGTGGCTACACCTTC. It is translated as CSVCYRGGGGYTF.